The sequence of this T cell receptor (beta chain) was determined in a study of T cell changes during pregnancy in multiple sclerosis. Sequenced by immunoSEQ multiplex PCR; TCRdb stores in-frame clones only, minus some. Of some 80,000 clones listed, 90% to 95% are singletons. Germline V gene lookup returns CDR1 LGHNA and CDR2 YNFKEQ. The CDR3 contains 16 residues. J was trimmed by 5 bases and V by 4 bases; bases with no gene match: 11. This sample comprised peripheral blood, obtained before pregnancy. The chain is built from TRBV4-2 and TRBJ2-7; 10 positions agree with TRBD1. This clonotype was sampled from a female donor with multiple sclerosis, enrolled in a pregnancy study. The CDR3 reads CASSPYPGQGRHEQYF. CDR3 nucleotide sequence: TGTGCCAGCAGCCCATACCCGGGACAGGGGAGACACGAGCAGTACTTC.